The entry below describes one TCR beta chain. Its antigen is unknown. The germline gene is not matched at one end of the junction; a read error may be the cause. CDR1 is LGHNA and CDR2 is YNFKEQ in the germline V gene. The CDR3 is 16 residues long. The source of the sample is a study of blood T cells in healthy people across ages. Study-level points and caveats: With naive T cell percentage, TCR beta diversity showed a strong correlation. Diversity estimates drawn from one million T cells were deemed underestimates.

Using a J-beta primer mix together with a sample-barcoded 5' primer, a second PCR was run for roughly 6 to 12 cycles. TCRdb called the 5' RACE reads again in MiXCR, with one record for every CDR3 protein. The sample holds 1.5 million to 2 million distinct CDR3 sequences, 40% to 55% seen once. This chain connects TRBV4-2 to TRBJ1-2; 7 bases match TRBD1. The TCR comes from a woman aged 35 to 49 in good health. Source material: blood. Here the CDR3 reads CVSSLERGTDDYGYTF. CDR3 sequence (DNA): TGTGTCAGCAGCCTCGAGAGGGGGACAGATGACTATGGCTACACCTTC.